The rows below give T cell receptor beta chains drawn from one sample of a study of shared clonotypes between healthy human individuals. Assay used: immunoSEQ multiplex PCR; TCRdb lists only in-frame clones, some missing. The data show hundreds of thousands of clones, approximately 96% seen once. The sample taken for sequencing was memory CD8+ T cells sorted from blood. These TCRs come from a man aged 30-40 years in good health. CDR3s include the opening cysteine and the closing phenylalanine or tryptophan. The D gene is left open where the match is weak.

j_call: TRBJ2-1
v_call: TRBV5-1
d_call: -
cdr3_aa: CASSVARVGEQFF
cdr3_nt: TGCGCCAGCAGTGTTGCCAGGGTGGGTGAGCAGTTCTTC

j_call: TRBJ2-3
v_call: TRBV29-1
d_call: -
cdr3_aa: CSAGADGITSTDTQYF
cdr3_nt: TGCAGCGCTGGGGCCGATGGAATTACTAGCACAGATACGCAGTATTTT

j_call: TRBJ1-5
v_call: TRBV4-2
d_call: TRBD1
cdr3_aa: CASSQAGGVQPQHF
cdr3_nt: TGTGCCAGCAGCCAAGCAGGGGGCGTTCAGCCCCAGCATTTT

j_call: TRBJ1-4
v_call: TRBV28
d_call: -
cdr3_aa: CASRNREKLFF
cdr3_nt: TGTGCCAGCAGAAACAGGGAAAAACTGTTTTTT

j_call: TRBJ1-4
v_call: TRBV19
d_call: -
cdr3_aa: CASRSGHLTNEKLFF
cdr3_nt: TGTGCCAGCCGATCGGGACACCTAACTAATGAAAAACTGTTTTTT

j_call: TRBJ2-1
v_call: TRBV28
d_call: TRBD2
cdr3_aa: CASSLSPGLAGLIEQFF
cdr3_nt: TGTGCCAGCAGTTTATCACCGGGACTAGCGGGACTAATTGAGCAGTTCTTC

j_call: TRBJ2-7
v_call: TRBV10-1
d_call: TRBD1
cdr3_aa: CASRQGAPCEQYF
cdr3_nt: TGCGCCAGCCGGCAGGGGGCCCCCTGCGAGCAGTACTTC

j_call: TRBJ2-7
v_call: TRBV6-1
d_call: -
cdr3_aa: CASNWDLYEQYF
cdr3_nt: TGTGCCAGCAACTGGGACCTCTACGAGCAGTACTTC

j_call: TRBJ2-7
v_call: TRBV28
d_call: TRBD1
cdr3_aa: CASSLQGQYPYEQYF
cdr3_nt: TGTGCCAGCAGTTTACAGGGACAGTACCCCTACGAGCAGTACTTC

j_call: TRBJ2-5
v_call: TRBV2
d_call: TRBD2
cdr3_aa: CASSGLAETQYF
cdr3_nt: TGTGCCAGCTCAGGACTAGCAGAGACCCAGTACTTC